The 28 T cell receptor beta chains reported below all come from one sample, sequenced in a study of control samples from healthy donors and cancer patients. Data came from immunoSEQ multiplex PCR; TCRdb stores just in-frame clones and leaves some out. The sample holds about 120,000 clones, about 93% seen once. The sequenced sample consisted of blood. These TCRs come from a man in his thirties or forties in good health.

The J gene is TRBJ1-6, the V gene TRBV27; TRBD1 might be the D (6 bases). Between the trimmed V and J ends, which lost 5 bases and 9 bases, there was a span of 14 bases. Germline CDR1 reads MNHEY; CDR2 reads SMNVEV (reference sequence). CDR3 size: 14 residues. The CDR3 loop reads CASSVWGAASPLHF. The CDR3 DNA reads TGTGCCAGCAGTGTATGGGGGGCTGCTTCACCCCTCCACTTT.

This clone was seen a single time. Relative to the germline gene, one junction end is altered; a read error may explain this. This chain joins TRBV6-1 and TRBJ2-1; TRBD1 agrees at 7 bases. The CDR3 loop spans 13 amino acids. Per the germline V gene, CDR1 is MNHNS and CDR2 is SASEGT. The CDR3 spells CASSEPGTAAVIF. DNA for the CDR3: TGTGCCAGCAGTGAACCCGGGACAGCCGCAGTTATCTTC.

The rearrangement joins TRBV5-4 to TRBJ2-3, with D possibly TRBD1 on 6 matching bases. The CDR3 contains 13 residues. Trimming took 4 bases from V and 4 from J, leaving 10 bases between them. Germline CDR1 SGHNT, CDR2 YYREEE (reference sequence). The CDR3 spells CASSPPGADTQYF. CDR3 sequence (DNA): TGTGCCAGCAGCCCCCCAGGGGCAGATACGCAGTATTTT. Full variable domain (rest looked up from reference TRBV5-4 and TRBJ2-3): ETGVTQSPTHLIKTRGQQVTLRCSSQSGHNTVSWYQQALGQGPQFIFQYYREEENGRGNFPPRFSGLQFPNYSSELNVNALELDDSALYLCASSPPGADTQYFGPGTRLTVL.

This chain joins TRBV4-2 and TRBJ2-5; perhaps D is TRBD1 or TRBD2 (5 bases each). The CDR3 is 17 amino acids. From germline, CDR1 is LGHNA and CDR2 YNFKEQ. The V gene lost 1 base and the J gene lost 5 bases, with 20 bases spanning the gap. CDR3 DNA: TGTGCCAGCAGCCAAGGGAGCGGATTTGGGGGATGGGAGACCCAGTACTTC. Protein: CASSQGSGFGGWETQYF.

The V and J genes are TRBV12-3 or TRBV12-4 and TRBJ1-2; 7 nucleotides align to TRBD1. The CDR3 length is 13 residues. V dropped 6 bases and J dropped 8; count of bases not matched to a gene: 9. The CDR3 spells CASRITGDGGYTF. In nucleotides, the CDR3 is TGTGCCAGCAGGATTACAGGGGACGGCGGCTACACCTTC.

The chain employs TRBV10-2 and TRBJ2-3, with D uncertain. V was cut by 3 bases and J by 6 bases, with 4 bases left in between. In germline, CDR1 is WSHSY, CDR2 SAAADI. The CDR3 is made up of 11 amino acids. CDR3: CASSDTDTQYF. As DNA, the CDR3 is TGCGCCAGCAGTGATACCGATACGCAGTATTTT.

This chain joins TRBV7-9 and TRBJ2-5, with 7 bases that match TRBD1. After removal of 0 bases from V and 2 bases from J, the junction contained 3 bases not matched to a gene. The CDR3 is made up of 15 amino acids. CDR1 and CDR2 (germline): SEHNR, FQNEAQ (reference sequence). The CDR3 here is CASSLAGRGQETQYF. For the CDR3, the DNA is TGTGCCAGCAGCTTAGCGGGCAGGGGGCAAGAGACCCAGTACTTC.

The chain recombines TRBV7-8 with TRBJ2-7; possible D gene TRBD1, 6 bases. The CDR3 is made up of 14 amino acids. Trimming cost V 3 bases and J 2 bases, with 11 bases left between them. CDR1 and CDR2 from the germline V gene are SGHVS and FQNEAQ. The CDR3 coding sequence is TGTGCCAGCAGCTTCACAGGGTCCACCTACGAGCAGTACTTC. Translated: CASSFTGSTYEQYF.

This clone has more than one count but fewer than ten. The V gene is TRBV4-2, the J gene TRBJ2-7, with D perhaps TRBD2 (5 bases). There are 14 residues in the CDR3. CDR1 is LGHNA, CDR2 YNFKEQ, per germline. V dropped 0 bases and J dropped 2 bases, with 8 bases sitting between them. The CDR3 protein is CASSQESGTYEQYF. Here the CDR3 DNA reads TGTGCCAGCAGCCAAGAGAGCGGCACCTACGAGCAGTACTTC.

This chain joins TRBV7-9 and TRBJ2-3; 8 bases agree with TRBD2. Germline values: CDR1 SEHNR, CDR2 FQNEAQ (reference sequence). The CDR3 has 17 residues. J gave up 0 bases and V 5 bases, and 10 bases lay outside the gene matches. The CDR3 nucleotides are TGTGCCAGCAGCCCTCTTATCAGCGGGGGTAGCACAGATACGCAGTATTTT. Its translation is CASSPLISGGSTDTQYF.

The chain couples TRBV27 to TRBJ2-3; 14 bases align to TRBD2. J was trimmed by 3 bases and V by 5 bases; bases with no gene match: 16. Germline CDR1 MNHEY, CDR2 SMNVEV (reference sequence). The CDR3 has 20 residues. Here the CDR3 DNA reads TGTGCCAGCAGTCCTCGATTGGGACTAGCGGGGGCCTTACTTACAGATACGCAGTATTTT. It specifies CASSPRLGLAGALLTDTQYF.

The count of this clone is one. This chain joins TRBV27 and TRBJ1-2; 8 nucleotides line up with TRBD1. CDR1 and CDR2 (germline): MNHEY, SMNVEV (reference sequence). The V segment lost 8 bases and the J segment 0 bases; nucleotides outside the gene matches: 2. The CDR3 covers 13 residues. The CDR3 DNA is TGTGCCAGCGGACAGGGATCTAACTATGGCTACACCTTC. It is translated as CASGQGSNYGYTF.

Concerning this clone itself: The sample carries other DNA sequences with the same CDR3. CDR3 sequence: CASSKGGTDSPLHF. DNA of the CDR3: TGTGCCAGTAGCAAAGGGGGGACGGATTCACCCCTCCACTTT. V and J are TRBV19 and TRBJ1-6, with D maybe TRBD1 (6 bases). This CDR3 spans 14 amino acids. The germline V and J ends were trimmed by 6 bases and 8 bases, with 14 bases remaining between them. CDR1 is LNHDA and CDR2 is SQIVND in the germline V gene (reference sequence).

The rearrangement joins TRBV28 to TRBJ1-1, with D perhaps matching TRBD1 (5 bases). V was clipped by 8 bases and J by 2 bases, with 12 bases between them. Germline CDR1 and CDR2: MDHEN and SYDVKM. The CDR3 is 13 amino acids. CDR3: CASLFGANTEAFF. CDR3 DNA sequence: TGTGCCAGCCTATTTGGGGCCAACACTGAAGCTTTCTTT.

The rearrangement links TRBV5-3 to TRBJ1-4; D gene ambiguous. TRBV5-3 is an ORF, with its function uncertain. V gave up 0 bases and J gave up 8 bases, with 14 bases separating them. The CDR3 is made up of 15 amino acids. The CDR3 here is CARSLASGLGEKLFF. CDR3 in DNA: TGTGCCAGAAGCTTGGCTTCAGGCCTAGGAGAAAAACTGTTTTTT.

The chain has TRBV11-2 and TRBJ1-1, with D possibly being TRBD1 (5 bases). CDR1 and CDR2 from the germline V gene are SGHAT and FQNNGV. V was clipped by 5 bases and J by 5 bases, with 15 bases between them. The CDR3 sequence is 14 residues long. In DNA form, the CDR3 reads TGTGCCAGCAGCCGACCCCGGAGGGGTACTGAAGCTTTCTTT. Translated, it gives CASSRPRRGTEAFF. The entire variable domain, with the rest obtained from reference TRBV11-2 and TRBJ1-1, is as follows: EAGVAQSPRYKIIEKRQSVAFWCNPISGHATLYWYQQILGQGPKLLIQFQNNGVVDDSQLPKDRFSAERLKGVDSTLKIQPAKLEDSAVYLCASSRPRRGTEAFFGQGTRLTVV.

This clone was counted a single time. The chain employs TRBV3-1 (or the pseudogene TRBV3-2) and TRBJ2-2, with D perhaps being TRBD1 or TRBD2 (5 bases each). Trimming shortened V by 0 bases and J by 6 bases, and 11 bases separated the two germline ends. This CDR3 is 15 amino acids long. The germline CDR1 and CDR2 sequences are LGHDT and YNNKEL (reference sequence). CDR3 coding DNA: TGTGCCAGCAGCCAAGAATTAAGGGACGCCGGGGAGCTGTTTTTT. Its translation is CASSQELRDAGELFF.

The chain combines TRBV5-5 with TRBJ1-1; D ambiguous. This CDR3 contains 13 residues. Looked up from germline, CDR1 is SGHKS and CDR2 is YYEKEE (reference sequence). Trimming removed 6 bases at V and 3 bases at J, with 12 bases between. CDR3 bases: TGTGCCAGCAAGGAGGGTATTGACACTGAAGCTTTCTTT. This translates into CASKEGIDTEAFF.

This chain links TRBV19 with TRBJ2-3; D gene unclear. CDR3 length: 15 amino acids. V was cut by 1 base and J by 2 bases, with 10 bases left in between. Germline V gene lookup returns CDR1 LNHDA and CDR2 SQIVND (reference sequence). CDR3 amino acids: CASSIGAAPTDTQYF. CDR3 DNA sequence: TGTGCCAGTAGTATAGGGGCAGCTCCCACAGATACGCAGTATTTT.

This sequence joins TRBV7-9 and TRBJ2-3; 7 nucleotides line up with TRBD2. The J segment lost 5 bases and the V segment lost 1 base, leaving 9 bases of the junction unmatched. Per germline, CDR1 SEHNR and CDR2 FQNEAQ (reference sequence). The length of the CDR3 is 16 residues. CDR3 sequence reads: CASSLGFSGGGDTQYF. Written as DNA, the CDR3 is TGTGCCAGCAGCTTAGGGTTTTCGGGCGGGGGAGATACGCAGTATTTT.

The chain is built from TRBV2 and TRBJ1-1; perhaps TRBD1 as D (6 bases). Germline V gene sequence: CDR1 SNHLY, CDR2 FYNNEI. The CDR3 is made up of 12 amino acids. Trimming shortened V by 7 bases and J by 10 bases, and 16 bases separated the two germline ends. CDR3 DNA: TGTGCCAGCATTCTCAGGGGAAGTGGAGCTTTCTTT. Encoded protein: CASILRGSGAFF.

This chain joins TRBV5-6 and TRBJ1-3; D unclear. Germline-derived CDR1 and CDR2 are SGHDT and YYEEEE. The V end lost 0 bases, the J end lost 4 bases, and 11 bases lay between the germline ends. The CDR3 loop spans 15 amino acids. CDR3 nucleotides: TGTGCCAGCAGCTTGGCCTCGGCTGGGGGAAACACCATATATTTT. Protein: CASSLASAGGNTIYF. The whole variable domain, filled in from reference TRBV5-6 and TRBJ1-3, reads DAGVTQSPTHLIKTRGQQVTLRCSPKSGHDTVSWYQQALGQGPQFIFQYYEEEERQRGNFPDRFSGHQFPNYSSELNVNALLLGDSALYLCASSLASAGGNTIYFGEGSWLTVV.

The V call is TRBV9, the J call TRBJ1-1, with a weak D call TRBD1 (5 bases). V lost 4 bases, J lost 5 bases, and 12 bases lay in between. The CDR3 totals 13 residues. CDR1 and CDR2 (germline): SGDLS, YYNGEE. For the CDR3, the DNA is TGTGCCAGCAGCCCTGGGGCAACTACTGAAGCTTTCTTT. It yields the protein CASSPGATTEAFF.

This clone was seen once. The chain recombines TRBV7-9 with TRBJ2-5; D call uncertain. Germline CDR1 reads SEHNR; CDR2 reads FQNEAQ (reference sequence). This CDR3 contains 12 residues. Trimming pared 1 base from V and 5 bases from J, leaving 5 bases between. CDR3 amino acids: CASSLDVETQYF. The DNA for the CDR3 is TGTGCCAGCAGCTTAGATGTGGAGACCCAGTACTTC.

The chain joins TRBV6-6 to TRBJ1-4; D is unresolved. The CDR3 has 12 amino acids. The V gene lost 6 bases and the J gene lost 4 bases, with 6 bases spanning the gap. Germline CDR1 and CDR2: MNHNY and SVGAGI (reference sequence). The CDR3, as DNA: TGTGCCAGCAGGATTGGTAATGAAAAACTGTTTTTT. Protein sequence: CASRIGNEKLFF.

V and J are TRBV12-5 and TRBJ1-1; no firm D call. The CDR3 has 13 amino acids. CDR1 is LGHNT, CDR2 FRNRAP, per germline. Trimming took 1 base from V and 1 from J, leaving 4 bases between them. In DNA form, the CDR3 reads TGTGCTAGTGGTTTGGGCGGGAACACTGAAGCTTTCTTT. Amino acids: CASGLGGNTEAFF.

The CDR3 region is CASSSWVAGGGTQYF. As DNA, the CDR3 is TGTGCCAGCAGCTCCTGGGTAGCGGGGGGAGGGACCCAGTACTTC. This chain connects TRBV5-4 to TRBJ2-5; 10 positions agree with TRBD2. Unmatched junction bases numbered 9, after V lost 3 bases and J lost 7 bases. CDR3 size: 15 residues. The germline V gene encodes CDR1 SGHNT and CDR2 YYREEE (reference sequence).

The chain is built from TRBV27 and TRBJ1-2; 7 bases line up with TRBD1. The CDR3 contains 14 residues. Germline trimming cut 2 bases from V and 2 bases from J; bases unmatched to any gene: 2. Per germline, CDR1 MNHEY and CDR2 SMNVEV (reference sequence). CDR3 sequence reads: CASSLGRGNYGYTF. As DNA, the CDR3 is TGTGCCAGCAGTTTAGGCAGGGGGAACTATGGCTACACCTTC.